This T cell receptor (beta chain) was obtained from a study of regulatory T cells in long-lasting Graves disease. This clonotype was observed many times. Regarding time point: newly diagnosed GD, antithyroid drugs for less than 3 months. Generation of the TCR library employed RNA extracted from PBMCs. Combining iRepertoire HTBI primers with Arm-PCR of CDR3 regions, the authors built TCR beta libraries. TCRdb passed the multiplex PCR reads through MiXCR, listing each CDR3 protein once. This table holds about 540,000 distinct CDR3 sequences, approximately 13% found once. These records were also assigned to another study, of T cells in Graves' hyperthyroidism and ophthalmopathy.

This material consisted of peripheral blood mononuclear cells (PBMCs), taken at new diagnosis, from a patient treated with antithyroid drugs. This receptor was obtained from a man between 25 and 39 years old with Graves disease.

Here the CDR3 reads CASTDRRLNTEAFF. In nucleotides, the CDR3 is TGTGCCAGCACCGATCGGCGTTTGAACACTGAAGCTTTCTTT. The V gene is TRBV2, the J gene TRBJ1-1; no definite D call. Germline CDR1 and CDR2: SNHLY and FYNNEI. Trimming took 7 bases from V and 0 from J, leaving 12 bases between them. The CDR3 has 14 amino acids.